A single sample gave rise to the 29 T cell receptor beta chains below, sequenced in a study of cytomegalovirus exposure and HLA in healthy donors. 13 Jbeta primers and 60 Vbeta primers were used for the PCR. Assay used: immunoSEQ multiplex PCR; TCRdb lists only in-frame clones, some missing. Of 85,000 to 130,000 clones listed, approximately 81% are singletons. The sequencing input was PBMCs. The receptors derive from a female donor in good health and CMV-seropositive.

The chain recombines TRBV27 with TRBJ2-1; 12 nucleotides agree with TRBD2. Germline V gene sequence: CDR1 MNHEY, CDR2 SMNVEV (reference sequence). The CDR3 is 15 amino acids. The ends lost 5 bases at V and 4 bases at J; junction bases unmatched: 3. In nucleotides, the CDR3 is TGTGCCAGCAGTCTAGCGGGAGGGTCATACAATGAGCAGTTCTTC. Encoded protein: CASSLAGGSYNEQFF.

Concerning this clone itself: The junction does not match germline at one end; this may be a read error. The chain combines TRBV5-1 with TRBJ2-4; 9 nucleotides agree with TRBD1. Germline V gene lookup returns CDR1 SGHRS and CDR2 YFSETQ. This CDR3 has 16 amino acids. In DNA form, the CDR3 reads TGCGCCAGCAGCTTGACCGTAGGACAGGGGTACAACAGTCAGTACTTC. Translating gives CASSLTVGQGYNSQYF.

The V call is TRBV7-2, the J call TRBJ1-6, with D hard to call. This CDR3 is 14 amino acids long. V was trimmed by 2 bases and J by 7 bases, leaving 9 bases between them. CDR1 is SGHTA and CDR2 is FQGNSA in the germline V gene. For the CDR3, the DNA is TGTGCCAGCAGCTTATACAGTTTAAATTCACCCCTCCACTTT. Translated, it gives CASSLYSLNSPLHF. The variable domain in full, with the rest retrieved from reference TRBV7-2 and TRBJ1-6, is GAGVSQSPSNKVTEKGKDVELRCDPISGHTALYWYRQSLGQGLEFLIYFQGNSAPDKSGLPSDRFSAERTGGSVSTLTIQRTQQEDSAVYLCASSLYSLNSPLHFGNGTRLTVT.

This chain connects TRBV5-4 to TRBJ2-3, with a weak D call TRBD2 (5 bases). The V gene's germline CDR1 is SGHNT and CDR2 YYREEE (reference sequence). V gave up 1 base and J gave up 9 bases, with 18 bases separating them. CDR3 length: 15 residues. The CDR3 spells CASSLPSYWPETQYF. The CDR3 DNA is TGTGCCAGCAGCTTGCCTAGCTATTGGCCCGAGACGCAGTATTTT.

The genes are TRBV19 and TRBJ2-5; TRBD2 matches 8 bases. Unmatched junction bases numbered 6, after V lost 0 bases and J lost 6 bases. Germline V gene data show CDR1 as LNHDA and CDR2 as SQIVND (reference sequence). The CDR3 totals 15 residues. This chain's CDR3 is CASSIDRGGGKTQYF. For the CDR3, the DNA is TGTGCCAGTAGTATAGACCGGGGGGGCGGAAAGACCCAGTACTTC.

This chain links TRBV19 with TRBJ2-7; 9 bases are a match to TRBD2. Per the germline V gene, CDR1 is LNHDA and CDR2 is SQIVND (reference sequence). V dropped 0 bases and J dropped 4; count of bases not matched to a gene: 7. This CDR3 is built from 16 residues. CDR3 protein: CASSIDRASGIYEQYF. The CDR3 DNA follows: TGTGCCAGTAGTATAGATCGTGCTAGCGGGATATACGAGCAGTACTTC.

J is TRBJ1-2 and V is TRBV29-1; TRBD1 matches 9 bases. The CDR3 length is 14 residues. V trimming: 6 bases; J trimming: 0 bases; junction bases outside the gene matches: 5. CDR1 and CDR2 from the germline V gene are SQVTM and ANQGSEA. CDR3 residues: CSVGGQGPNYGYTF. The CDR3 DNA is TGCAGCGTGGGGGGACAGGGACCTAACTATGGCTACACCTTC. The full variable domain, in which reference TRBV29-1 and TRBJ1-2 provide the parts outside the CDR3, is SAVISQKPSRDICQRGTSLTIQCQVDSQVTMMFWYRQQPGQSLTLIATANQGSEATYESGFVIDKFPISRPNLTFSTLTVSNMSPEDSSIYLCSVGGQGPNYGYTFGSGTRLTVV.

J is TRBJ2-7 and V is TRBV2; 7 bases line up with TRBD2. CDR3 size: 14 residues. With 5 bases clipped from V and 3 bases from J, the junction kept 7 bases outside the gene matches. Germline V CDR1 and CDR2: SNHLY, FYNNEI. Here the CDR3 reads CASSRGTSVYEQYF. In nucleotides, the CDR3 is TGTGCCAGCAGTCGTGGTACTAGCGTCTACGAGCAGTACTTC.

The chain combines TRBV7-2 with TRBJ2-3; TRBD2 agrees at 14 bases. The V gene end was trimmed by 7 bases and the J gene end by 2 bases; junction bases not matched to a gene: 5. Per germline, CDR1 SGHTA and CDR2 FQGNSA. The CDR3 contains 16 residues. CDR3 amino acids: CASMRLAGGYTDTQYF. The CDR3 DNA is TGTGCCAGCATGCGACTAGCGGGGGGGTACACAGATACGCAGTATTTT.

This clone was counted once. This sequence joins TRBV4-1 and TRBJ2-1, with 12 bases that match TRBD2. V lost 6 bases to trimming and J lost 2 bases; unmatched junction nucleotides: 8. The CDR3 spans 17 residues. Germline assignment: CDR1 MGHRA and CDR2 YSYEKL. CDR3 protein: CASRQRLAGAPYNEQFF. CDR3 DNA: TGCGCCAGCAGACAGAGACTAGCGGGAGCCCCCTACAATGAGCAGTTCTTC.

V gene TRBV5-1 combines with J gene TRBJ1-1; 8 positions match TRBD1. CDR3 size: 15 residues. In germline, CDR1 is SGHRS, CDR2 YFSETQ. The V and J ends lost 4 bases and 1 base, in that order; junction bases with no gene match: 6. The CDR3 sequence is CASSPRTGSNTEAFF. The CDR3 nucleotides are TGCGCCAGCAGCCCCCGGACAGGGTCGAACACTGAAGCTTTCTTT.

This chain connects TRBV19 to TRBJ2-7, with 11 bases fitting TRBD1. The ends lost 5 bases at V and 3 bases at J; junction bases unmatched: 6. This CDR3 has 15 amino acids. Germline V gene sequence: CDR1 LNHDA, CDR2 SQIVND (reference sequence). CDR3 DNA: TGTGCCAGTAGTGAGGTCGGGACAGGGGGCTACGAGCAGTACTTC. This codes for CASSEVGTGGYEQYF.

This chain uses TRBV29-1 with TRBJ1-2; D is unclear. Germline CDR1 and CDR2: SQVTM and ANQGSEA. This CDR3 has 16 amino acids. V was cut by 3 bases and J by 6 bases, with 23 bases left in between. The DNA of the CDR3 is TGCAGCGTTGACTCTTCGGGTCAGACCTTGCGTCATGGCTACACCTTC. This sequence encodes CSVDSSGQTLRHGYTF.

Here the CDR3 reads CASSPTKSYEQYF. The DNA of the CDR3 is TGTGCCAGCAGTCCGACAAAAAGCTACGAGCAGTACTTC. V is TRBV21-1 and J is TRBJ2-7; the table gives TRBD1 as D, unverified against the DNA. TRBV21-1 is described as a pseudogene. This CDR3 region has 13 residues.

The chain recombines TRBV19 with TRBJ1-3, with 9 nucleotides matching TRBD1. This CDR3 comprises 13 residues. V was pared by 7 bases and J by 8 bases, with 6 bases of the junction left unmatched. Germline CDR1 and CDR2: LNHDA and SQIVND (reference sequence). CDR3 residues: CASTDRGKYTIYF. Here the CDR3 DNA reads TGTGCCAGTACGGACAGGGGCAAATACACCATATATTTT.

The chain has TRBV7-6 and TRBJ2-2, with 11 bases aligning to TRBD2. This CDR3 contains 15 residues. In germline, CDR1 is SGHVS, CDR2 FNYEAQ. The V and J ends lost 4 bases and 4 bases, in that order; junction bases with no gene match: 2. The CDR3 nucleotides are TGTGCCAGCAGCTATAGCGGGGGGGCCACCGGGGAGCTGTTTTTT. It yields the protein CASSYSGGATGELFF.

The count of this clone is one. The chain combines TRBV5-1 with TRBJ2-6; D is ambiguous. The CDR3 runs to 16 residues. The germline V gene encodes CDR1 SGHRS and CDR2 YFSETQ. Trimming stripped 4 bases from V and 4 bases from J, with 15 bases between. The CDR3 loop is CASSRIETRGANVLTF. DNA for the CDR3: TGCGCCAGCAGCCGAATCGAGACGAGGGGGGCCAACGTCCTGACTTTC. Looking up the rest from reference TRBV5-1 and TRBJ2-6 gives the full variable domain: KAGVTQTPRYLIKTRGQQVTLSCSPISGHRSVSWYQQTPGQGLQFLFEYFSETQRNKGNFPGRFSGRQFSNSRSEMNVSTLELGDSALYLCASSRIETRGANVLTFGAGSRLTVL.

This clone is a singleton in its sample. This chain uses TRBV7-2 with TRBJ2-5; 14 nucleotides match TRBD2. Germline trimming cut 0 bases from V and 4 bases from J; bases unmatched to any gene: 13. Germline V gene sequence: CDR1 SGHTA, CDR2 FQGNSA. There are 20 residues in the CDR3. This CDR3 reads CASSLAPGTSGRPGRETQYF. The CDR3, as DNA: TGTGCCAGCAGCTTAGCCCCGGGGACTAGCGGGAGACCGGGAAGAGAGACCCAGTACTTC.

The V gene is TRBV15, the J gene TRBJ1-1, with 8 nucleotides matching TRBD1. This CDR3 spans 17 amino acids. J was trimmed by 1 base and V by 0 bases; bases with no gene match: 7. Germline V gene lookup returns CDR1 LNHNV and CDR2 YYDKDF (reference sequence). The CDR3 sequence: CATSRDALQGGNTEAFF. The CDR3 DNA follows: TGTGCCACCAGCAGAGACGCTTTACAGGGGGGGAACACTGAAGCTTTCTTT.

The V call is TRBV6-6, the J call TRBJ2-1; TRBD2 matches 13 bases. This CDR3 region has 16 residues. Germline assignment: CDR1 MNHNY and CDR2 SVGAGI (reference sequence). Trimming at V came to 6 bases and at J to 4 bases, leaving 6 bases not matched to a gene. CDR3 DNA sequence: TGTGCCAGCAGCCGCCCGACTAGCGGGGGGTACAATGAGCAGTTCTTC. Its translation: CASSRPTSGGYNEQFF.

Remarks on this clone: One end of the junction is discordant with germline, which a read error may explain. This chain connects TRBV30 to TRBJ2-6; a weak D match, TRBD1 (5 bases). CDR1 GTSNPN and CDR2 SVGIG come from the germline V gene (reference sequence). The CDR3 contains 14 residues. This CDR3 reads CAWSPAPGANGLTF. For the CDR3, the DNA is TGTGCCTGGAGCCCAGCCCCTGGGGCCAACGGCCTGACTTTC.

The table lists this clone with a count of one. The chain links TRBV5-1 to TRBJ2-2, with D hard to call. Trimming took 3 bases from V and 2 from J, leaving 11 bases between them. The length of the CDR3 is 15 residues. Germline V gene lookup returns CDR1 SGHRS and CDR2 YFSETQ. The CDR3 sequence is CASSYAASNTGELFF. The CDR3 region has the DNA TGCGCCAGCAGCTACGCCGCGAGTAACACCGGGGAGCTGTTTTTT.

The J gene is TRBJ1-1, the V gene TRBV10-3; no clear D gene. Germline CDR1 is ENHRY and CDR2 is SYGVKD. The CDR3 is 12 amino acids. Trimming removed 5 bases from V and 2 bases from J, with 6 bases in between. Written as DNA, the CDR3 is TGTGCCATCAGTCCCTCTAACACTGAAGCTTTCTTT. This translates into CAISPSNTEAFF.

The rearrangement links TRBV13 to TRBJ2-2; 10 nucleotides match TRBD2. This CDR3 has 20 residues. Germline lookup yields CDR1 PRHDT and CDR2 FYEKMQ (reference sequence). Trimming took 4 bases from V and 0 from J; bases not matched to a gene: 14. CDR3 bases: TGTGCCAGCAGCTCGCGGACTAGCGGCGCGTTAAATCCGAACACCGGGGAGCTGTTTTTT. Translating gives CASSSRTSGALNPNTGELFF.

The rearrangement links TRBV27 to TRBJ2-1; no definite D call. The CDR3 sequence is 13 residues long. Deletions cut 6 bases from V and 1 base from J, with 7 bases between. Germline loops: CDR1 MNHEY, CDR2 SMNVEV (reference sequence). CDR3 DNA sequence: TGTGCCAGCAGAACAATGTCCTACAATGAGCAGTTCTTC. Residues: CASRTMSYNEQFF.

The chain employs TRBV7-7 and TRBJ1-1; 11 positions match TRBD1. J was trimmed by 5 bases and V by 2 bases; bases with no gene match: 10. This CDR3 has 17 residues. CDR1 is SSHAT and CDR2 is FNYEAQ in the germline V gene (reference sequence). The DNA for the CDR3 is TGTGCCAGCAGCTTAAGGGATCCCGGGACAGGGGGGACTGAAGCTTTCTTT. Its translation: CASSLRDPGTGGTEAFF.

The chain uses TRBV5-1 and TRBJ1-1, with no clear D. In germline, CDR1 is SGHRS, CDR2 YFSETQ. The CDR3 runs to 14 residues. Trimming pared 4 bases from V and 6 bases from J, leaving 16 bases between. For the CDR3, the DNA is TGCGCCAGCAGCCAAGGAGGGTGGGGTGCTGAAGCTTTCTTT. Translated, it gives CASSQGGWGAEAFF.

Of note for this clone: Germline and junction disagree at one end, which may indicate a read error. The chain recombines TRBV30 with TRBJ1-1, with TRBD1 identical over 7 bases. Germline values: CDR1 GTSNPN, CDR2 SVGIG (reference sequence). This CDR3 is 13 amino acids long. In nucleotides, the CDR3 is TGTGCCTGGAGTGTACAGGGGAACTCTGAAGCTTTCTTT. Encoded protein: CAWSVQGNSEAFF.

This rearrangement joins TRBV19 to TRBJ2-7, with TRBD1 as a possible D gene (6 bases). The CDR3 spans 16 residues. V was cut by 1 base and J by 2 bases, with 15 bases left in between. The germline V gene encodes CDR1 LNHDA and CDR2 SQIVND (reference sequence). In DNA, the CDR3 is TGTGCCAGTAGTATAGGGCAGGGGAGACGCGCCTACGAGCAGTACTTC. This codes for CASSIGQGRRAYEQYF.